This T cell receptor (beta chain) was captured in a study of blood T cells in healthy people across ages (dated by TCRdb to 2013 to 2016). Regarding the study in general: In model experiments, roughly one uniquely barcoded TCR beta cDNA molecule per two T cells was captured by template switching. Using deep sequencing normalized with unique cDNA molecular identifiers, the study measured how TCR beta repertoire diversity changes with age. The donors were divided into four age groups: young (average approximately 17 years), middle-aged (approximately 41), aged (approximately 62) and long-lived (approximately 74). To avoid experimental bias, donors of different ages were distributed randomly across sequencing lanes. For two donors (one aged 18 to 30 and one aged 80 or older), the study analyzed two additional independent replicas of 1 million unique cDNA reads from the same blood draw. Summary of the overall study and its limitations: Observed TCR beta diversity per million T cells fell roughly linearly with age, and a significant reduction was already apparent by age around 40. Since profiling was done on bulk unsorted PBMCs, naive and antigen-experienced compartments could not be conclusively compared. Because the CMV infection status of the donors was unknown, age-related changes in expanded clonotypes may potentially have been confounded. Estimates of total diversity based on one million sequenced T cells were regarded as lower bounds and as underestimates. A strong correlation was found between observed TCR beta diversity and the percentage of naive T cells measured by flow cytometry. The long-lived group showed more naive CD4+ T cells, fewer expanded clones and increased TCR diversity than the aged group, suggesting age selection.

This clonotype was detected only a few times. This clone's antigen is unknown. No base quality values were provided; no much bigger clone lies one nucleotide off. The donors were under 40 Caucasian individuals from Russia, aged about 6 to 95 years, who were systemically healthy. Approximately 9.7 milliliters of peripheral blood were drawn from each donor into EDTA-treated Vacutainer tubes. Ficoll-Paque density-gradient centrifugation was used to isolate PBMCs, with at least 6.5 million per sample. Total RNA, at least 5 micrograms per sample, was extracted from PBMCs with Trizol reagent. For every donor, an aliquot of PBMCs went through flow cytometry to measure the percentages of naive CD45RAhigh/CD27high T cells. The library was generated by 5' RACE. TCRdb lists the instrument as Illumina HiSeq 2500. A second PCR of roughly 6 to 11 cycles was run with a J-beta primer mix and a sample-barcoded 5' primer. Each TCR beta cDNA molecule received a unique molecular identifier from a template-switch 5' adaptor carrying 12 random nucleotides. Each sample yielded at least 2.5 million CDR3-containing paired-end reads. All of the RNA was converted into first-strand cDNA using the Mint cDNA synthesis kit, with a TRBC-specific oligonucleotide serving as the primer. All cDNA was treated with uracil-DNA glycosylase and then went through a first 18-cycle PCR with the universal primers M1SS and BC2_uni_R. Per the original workflow: Normalization of each sample was performed by random selection of 1 million high-quality reads, each carrying a distinct molecular identifier. Reads with shared molecular identifiers were discarded instead of being binned into consensus sequences. MiTCR, run with a Q25 quality threshold and the strictest error-elimination algorithm, handled CDR3 identification, clonotype clustering and error correction. A nonparametric unseen species model with Euler transformation was used to estimate lower-bound total TCR beta diversity. TCRdb took the public reads, trimmed them with fastp at Q25, ran MiXCR for clone calling and kept in-frame beta chains. Entries are consolidated by CDR3 protein sequence, retaining the most common genes and DNA. These V and J calls are TCRdb output, not the study's own analysis. This sample has 700,000 to 950,000 distinct CDR3 sequences in its table, and over 45% of those were observed once. Jointly, the top ten make up 20% to 25% of the sample.

Material for sequencing was blood. This receptor was identified in a man younger than 40 in good health.

The DNA sequence is given as TGCAGTGCTAGCCTTGGACAGGGGCTATATGGCTACACCTTC. Translated, this gives CSASLGQGLYGYTF. This chain joins TRBV20-1 to TRBJ1-2; 9 bases in the middle match TRBD1. Trimming leaves V shorter by 3 bases and J shorter by 5 bases, with the junction holding 7 bases beyond the gene matches. The CDR3 holds 14 amino acids from the cysteine to the phenylalanine. The read is trimmed to its CDR3 DNA, 42 bases read in frame from base 1. The germline V gene encodes CDR1 DFQATT and CDR2 SNEGSKA (reference sequence).